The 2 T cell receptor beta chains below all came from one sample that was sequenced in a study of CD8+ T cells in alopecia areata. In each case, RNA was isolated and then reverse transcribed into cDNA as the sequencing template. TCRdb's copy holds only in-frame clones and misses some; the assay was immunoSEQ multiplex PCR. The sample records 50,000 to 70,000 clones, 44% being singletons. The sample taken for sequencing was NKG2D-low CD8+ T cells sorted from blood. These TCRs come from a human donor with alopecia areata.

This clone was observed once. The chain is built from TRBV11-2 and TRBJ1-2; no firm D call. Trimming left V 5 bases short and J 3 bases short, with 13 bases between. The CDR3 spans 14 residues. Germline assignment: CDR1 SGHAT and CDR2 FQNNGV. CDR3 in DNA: TGTGCCAGCAGCCCCCCCACAGATTACTATGGCTACACCTTC. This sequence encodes CASSPPTDYYGYTF.

The CDR3 here is CSVYGDEQYF. DNA of the CDR3: TGCAGCGTCTATGGTGACGAGCAGTACTTC. The chain uses TRBV29-1 and TRBJ2-7; no definite D call. CDR3 length equals 10 residues. V was cut by 6 bases and J by 5 bases, with 8 bases left in between. CDR1 is SQVTM, CDR2 ANQGSEA, per germline.